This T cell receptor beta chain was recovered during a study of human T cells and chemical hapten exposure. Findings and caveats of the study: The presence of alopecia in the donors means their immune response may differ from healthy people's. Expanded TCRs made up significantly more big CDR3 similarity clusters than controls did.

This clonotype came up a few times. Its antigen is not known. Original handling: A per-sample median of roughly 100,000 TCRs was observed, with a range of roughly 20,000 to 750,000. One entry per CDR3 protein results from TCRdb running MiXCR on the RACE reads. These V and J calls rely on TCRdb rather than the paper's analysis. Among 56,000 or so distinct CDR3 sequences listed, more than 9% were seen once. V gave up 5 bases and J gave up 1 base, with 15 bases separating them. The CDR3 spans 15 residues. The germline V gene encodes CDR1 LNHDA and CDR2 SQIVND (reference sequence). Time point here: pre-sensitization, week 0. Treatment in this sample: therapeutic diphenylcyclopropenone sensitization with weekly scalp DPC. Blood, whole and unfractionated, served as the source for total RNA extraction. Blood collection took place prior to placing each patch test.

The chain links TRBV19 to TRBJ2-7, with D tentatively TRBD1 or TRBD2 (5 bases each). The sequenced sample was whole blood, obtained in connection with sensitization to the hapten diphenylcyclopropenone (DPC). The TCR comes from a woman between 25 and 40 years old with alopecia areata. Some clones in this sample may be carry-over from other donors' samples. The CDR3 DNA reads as TGTGCCAGTAGTTACGGGGCAACCATTTCCTACGAGCAGTACTTC. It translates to CASSYGATISYEQYF.